Here is one T cell receptor (beta chain) with its context. Its specificity is unknown. These data are taken from a study of cytomegalovirus exposure and HLA in healthy donors. V lost 6 bases to trimming and J lost 0 bases, with 9 bases between them. CDR1 and CDR2 (germline): MNHEY, SVGAGI. This CDR3 has 14 amino acids. Regarding the study as a whole: An Asian-associated ancestry cluster reportedly showed fewer N-insertions than the approximately 660-donor mean in a later analysis.

The PCR employed 60 Vbeta primers together with 13 Jbeta primers. Some clones are missing from TCRdb's copy, which holds only in-frame ones; the method was immunoSEQ multiplex PCR. The repertoire holds over 120,000 clones, with 65% to 90% as singletons. The source is a woman in her twenties or thirties in good health and CMV-seronegative. The chain has TRBV6-5 and TRBJ1-3; D possibly corresponds to TRBD1 (6 bases). The sample consisted of PBMCs. The CDR3: CASRDRSSGNTIYF. DNA for the CDR3: TGTGCCAGCAGGGACAGAAGCTCTGGAAACACCATATATTTT.